The next 20 T cell receptor beta chains were all read from a single sample in a study of Ad26.COV2.S vaccination and SARS-CoV-2 variants. Treatment given: some 20 received Ad26.COV2.S at low or high dose, single or two shots; five or six received placebo; per-sample allocation not given. Sampling was performed 63 days after the first vaccine or placebo injection. Only in-frame clones appear in the TCRdb table, and some are missing; sequencing was by immunoSEQ multiplex PCR. The sample lists roughly 400,000 clones, 90% occurring once. The sample here was peripheral blood, taken in a trial of Ad26.COV2.S vaccine versus placebo. The receptors were gathered from a person between 18 and 60 years old who received the Ad26.COV2.S COVID-19 vaccine or a placebo.

This chain connects TRBV12-5 to TRBJ1-1; 11 positions agree with TRBD1. The germline V gene encodes CDR1 LGHNT and CDR2 FRNRAP. The ends lost 3 bases at V and 6 bases at J; junction bases unmatched: 9. The CDR3 totals 16 residues. The CDR3 is CASGFTGTGGTAEAFF. The CDR3 nucleotides read TGTGCTAGTGGTTTTACCGGGACAGGGGGGACAGCTGAAGCTTTCTTT.

CDR3 sequence: CAWSPNEQRLFF. The CDR3 DNA follows: TGTGCCTGGAGTCCAAACGAACAGAGGCTGTTTTTT. The gene calls are TRBV30 and TRBJ1-4; D gene unclear. The CDR3 totals 12 residues. Germline V gives CDR1 GTSNPN, CDR2 SVGIG (reference sequence). V was shortened by 2 bases and J by 14 bases, with 15 bases between the two germline ends.

The chain employs TRBV5-6 and TRBJ2-7; TRBD1 matches 9 bases. Germline lookup yields CDR1 SGHDT and CDR2 YYEEEE. The CDR3 contains 14 residues. V gave up 0 bases and J gave up 3 bases; unmatched junction bases: 1. The CDR3 nucleotides read TGTGCCAGCAGCTTGGGGGACAGGGACTACGAGCAGTACTTC. It is translated as CASSLGDRDYEQYF.

The V and J genes are TRBV9 and TRBJ2-7, with 8 bases matching TRBD1. This CDR3 region has 14 residues. Looked up from germline, CDR1 is SGDLS and CDR2 is YYNGEE. V gave up 4 bases and J gave up 2 bases; unmatched junction bases: 5. CDR3 in DNA: TGTGCCAGCAGCCTGGGGACAGGACCCTACGAGCAGTACTTC. Its translation is CASSLGTGPYEQYF.

This rearrangement joins TRBV18 to TRBJ1-3; D is unresolved. Trimming took off 1 base at V and 0 bases at J, with 10 bases between the two ends. The CDR3 covers 16 residues. In germline, CDR1 is KGHSH, CDR2 LQKENI. The DNA for the CDR3 is TGTGCCAGCTCACCACTCAGGCTCGACTCTGGAAACACCATATATTTT. This gives the protein CASSPLRLDSGNTIYF. Based on the CDR3 plus reference TRBV18 and TRBJ1-3, the full variable domain is NAGVMQNPRHLVRRRGQEARLRCSPMKGHSHVYWYRQLPEEGLKFMVYLQKENIIDESGMPKERFSAEFPKEGPSILRIQQVVRGDSAAYFCASSPLRLDSGNTIYFGEGSWLTVV.

The chain has TRBV5-1 and TRBJ2-7; 8 bases map to TRBD2. The CDR3 is made up of 16 amino acids. V gave up 3 bases and J gave up 2 bases; unmatched junction bases: 10. Germline CDR1 SGHRS, CDR2 YFSETQ. This CDR3 is CASSSSAGGRTYEQYF. The CDR3, as DNA: TGCGCCAGCAGCTCTTCGGCGGGCGGGAGGACCTACGAGCAGTACTTC.

The sample holds a few counts of this clone. The DNA of the CDR3 is TGTGCCAGCAGTGAAAACGGGGCAAGCCCTGGAAACACCATATATTTT. It translates to CASSENGASPGNTIYF. The V call is TRBV6-1, the J call TRBJ1-3; D possibly corresponds to TRBD1 (5 bases). Germline V gene sequence: CDR1 MNHNS, CDR2 SASEGT. Trimming took 2 bases from V and 2 from J, leaving 13 bases between them. The CDR3 contains 16 residues.

This clone occurred a few times. This sequence joins TRBV6-1 and TRBJ2-7; D gene ambiguous. From germline, CDR1 is MNHNS and CDR2 SASEGT. This CDR3 contains 14 residues. Trimming removed 2 bases at V and 3 bases at J, with 11 bases between. CDR3 in amino acids: CASSELLGYYEQYF. DNA of the CDR3: TGTGCCAGCAGTGAACTACTGGGTTACTACGAGCAGTACTTC.

The V call is TRBV28, the J call TRBJ2-3, with D perhaps matching TRBD1 (6 bases). Looked up from germline, CDR1 is MDHEN and CDR2 is SYDVKM. V was clipped by 5 bases and J by 2 bases, with 17 bases between them. The CDR3 extends over 16 amino acids. CDR3 nucleotides: TGTGCCAGCAGTACAATGAGGACAGCTTTCACAGATACGCAGTATTTT. Its translation is CASSTMRTAFTDTQYF.

The CDR3, as DNA: TGTGCCAGCAGTCGAACAGGGAGTACTGGAAACACCATATATTTT. Amino acids: CASSRTGSTGNTIYF. The rearrangement uses TRBV28 and TRBJ1-3, with D possibly matching TRBD1 (6 bases). Germline V CDR1 and CDR2: MDHEN, SYDVKM. V lost 5 bases and J 2 bases, leaving 13 bases between the germline ends. The CDR3 totals 15 residues. Full variable domain (rest looked up from reference TRBV28 and TRBJ1-3): DVKVTQSSRYLVKRTGEKVFLECVQDMDHENMFWYRQDPGLGLRLIYFSYDVKMKEKGDIPEGYSVSREKKERFSLILESASTNQTSMYLCASSRTGSTGNTIYFGEGSWLTVV.

With respect to this clone: This CDR3 is also generated by other DNA sequences in the sample. The chain recombines TRBV7-3 with TRBJ2-2, with TRBD1 identical over 8 bases. Losses at the gene ends were 3 bases for V and 2 bases for J; bases not matched to a gene: 2. The CDR3 contains 15 residues. Germline V gene lookup returns CDR1 SGHTA and CDR2 FQGTGA. CDR3 in amino acids: CASSLQGANTGELFF. CDR3 sequence (DNA): TGTGCCAGCAGCTTGCAGGGGGCAAACACCGGGGAGCTGTTTTTT.

The chain uses TRBV9 and TRBJ2-1; 10 bases are a match to TRBD2. CDR1 is SGDLS, CDR2 YYNGEE, per germline. The ends lost 0 bases at V and 0 bases at J; junction bases unmatched: 9. The length of the CDR3 is 19 residues. Written as DNA, the CDR3 is TGTGCCAGCAGCGTAGGCCTAGCGGGAGTAGGGAGCTCCTACAATGAGCAGTTCTTC. Amino acid sequence: CASSVGLAGVGSSYNEQFF.

As to this clone: Other DNA sequences of this sample code for an identical CDR3. CDR3 DNA sequence: TGTGCCAGCAGCGTAGGGACTAGCGGGAGCTACAATGAGCAGTTCTTC. This translates into CASSVGTSGSYNEQFF. The chain links TRBV9 to TRBJ2-1, with TRBD2 matching over 13 bases. V shed 0 bases, J shed 3 bases, and the junction held 0 bases outside the gene matches. This CDR3 contains 16 residues. Per the germline V gene, CDR1 is SGDLS and CDR2 is YYNGEE.

The V call is TRBV6-2 or TRBV6-3, the J call TRBJ1-1; TRBD1 agrees at 7 bases. The CDR3 sequence is 13 residues long. After removal of 4 bases from V and 3 bases from J, the junction contained 2 bases not matched to a gene. Germline loops: CDR1 MNHEY, CDR2 SVGEGT. CDR3 sequence (DNA): TGTGCCAGCAGTTCGACAGGGTACACTGAAGCTTTCTTT. This codes for CASSSTGYTEAFF.

The gene calls are TRBV5-5 and TRBJ1-4, with 12 bases fitting TRBD1. V dropped 2 bases and J dropped 14; count of bases not matched to a gene: 13. The CDR3 consists of 16 residues. CDR1 and CDR2 from the germline V gene are SGHKS and YYEKEE (reference sequence). The chain's CDR3 is CASSLYFGTGGPGLFF. The CDR3 coding sequence is TGTGCCAGCAGCTTATATTTCGGGACAGGGGGCCCGGGTCTGTTTTTT.

The chain joins TRBV30 to TRBJ2-5; maybe TRBD1 (6 bases). This CDR3 is 11 amino acids long. Trimming cost V 3 bases and J 4 bases, with 6 bases left between them. Germline values: CDR1 GTSNPN, CDR2 SVGIG (reference sequence). The CDR3 nucleotides read TGTGCCTGGAGGGACAGAGAGACCCAGTACTTC. Its translation: CAWRDRETQYF.

The chain joins TRBV19 to TRBJ2-6; D remains unclear. The germline V gene has CDR1 LNHDA and CDR2 SQIVND (reference sequence). V was clipped by 4 bases and J by 0 bases, with 7 bases between them. This CDR3 is built from 15 residues. CDR3 DNA sequence: TGTGCCAGTAGTACCTACAGCTCTGGGGCCAACGTCCTGACTTTC. Translating gives CASSTYSSGANVLTF.

V usage is TRBV28 and J usage is TRBJ2-7; tentative D call: TRBD2 (6 bases). This CDR3 has 18 amino acids. Germline CDR1 reads MDHEN; CDR2 reads SYDVKM. V was cut by 4 bases and J by 5 bases, with 27 bases left in between. The CDR3 nucleotides read TGTGCCAGCAGTTCCACATATTCTACTAGCTCAGAAAGGCACGAGCAGTACTTC. Its protein product is CASSSTYSTSSERHEQYF.

The chain has TRBV7-9 and TRBJ2-1; 8 bases match TRBD2. Germline CDR1 is SEHNR and CDR2 is FQNEAQ (reference sequence). The CDR3 has 15 residues. Trimming removed 5 bases from V and 0 bases from J; junction bases left unmatched: 3. In DNA, the CDR3 is TGTGCCAGCAGCCAGCTAGCGGGCTCCTACAATGAGCAGTTCTTC. Its protein product is CASSQLAGSYNEQFF.

This clone was seen only once. The V call is TRBV7-2, the J call TRBJ1-6, with a weak D call TRBD1 (5 bases). The CDR3 covers 14 residues. Trimming took 5 bases from V and 9 from J, leaving 14 bases between them. CDR1 is SGHTA and CDR2 is FQGNSA in the germline V gene. CDR3 residues: CASSQSGLGSPLHF. CDR3 nucleotide sequence: TGTGCCAGCAGCCAGTCAGGGTTGGGTTCACCCCTCCACTTT.